The 8 T cell receptor beta chains in this list originate from one sample, sequenced in a study of human versus mouse CDR3 diversity and MHC coevolution. The table came from immunoSEQ multiplex PCR; TCRdb's copy has only in-frame clones and leaves some out. The data show some 80,000 clones, 85% to 95% seen once. Sequencing was carried out using naive CD4+ T cells from blood. Subset in this sample: CD45RO-negative CD62L-positive naive CD4 T cells. The receptors stem from a person aged 30 to 70 in good health.

This sequence joins TRBV5-4 and TRBJ2-3, with 10 bases that match TRBD2. V was clipped by 1 base and J by 2 bases; unmatched bases: 4. CDR1 and CDR2 from the germline V gene are SGHNT and YYREEE (reference sequence). CDR3 length equals 16 residues. CDR3 in DNA: TGTGCCAGCAGCTTGAAGAGCGGGAGGGCCACAGATACGCAGTATTTT. Encoded protein: CASSLKSGRATDTQYF.

The J gene is TRBJ1-4, the V gene TRBV19; 7 bases are a match to TRBD1. Germline CDR1 reads LNHDA; CDR2 reads SQIVND (reference sequence). The CDR3 has 15 amino acids. The trim removed 5 bases at V and 5 bases at J, leaving 8 bases unmatched. The CDR3 here is CASSDPGQWNEKLFF. Written as DNA, the CDR3 is TGTGCCAGTAGTGACCCGGGACAGTGGAATGAAAAACTGTTTTTT.

In nucleotides, the CDR3 is TGTGCCAGCAGTTTGTGGGGCATATCAGATACGCAGTATTTT. It translates to CASSLWGISDTQYF. The V call is TRBV28, the J call TRBJ2-3, with a possible D match to TRBD1 (5 bases). The CDR3 totals 14 residues. The V gene's germline CDR1 is MDHEN and CDR2 SYDVKM. Trimming stripped 3 bases from V and 4 bases from J, with 11 bases between.

The rearrangement joins TRBV19 to TRBJ1-2; TRBD1 agrees at 9 bases. CDR3 length: 13 amino acids. Germline assignment: CDR1 LNHDA and CDR2 SQIVND (reference sequence). Trimming took 4 bases from V and 8 from J; bases not matched to a gene: 5. The CDR3 DNA follows: TGTGCCAGTAGTAGTGACAGGGGGAACGGCTACACCTTC. Its translation is CASSSDRGNGYTF.

V gene TRBV5-4 combines with J gene TRBJ2-2; 12 bases are shared with TRBD2. Germline loops: CDR1 SGHNT, CDR2 YYREEE (reference sequence). The ends lost 6 bases at V and 1 base at J; junction bases unmatched: 10. This CDR3 region has 18 residues. This CDR3 reads CASTTAQLAGGNTGELFF. As DNA, the CDR3 is TGTGCCAGCACCACTGCCCAACTAGCGGGGGGGAACACCGGGGAGCTGTTTTTT.

The V gene is TRBV30, the J gene TRBJ1-2; D ambiguous. This CDR3 region has 11 residues. With 3 bases removed from V and 4 bases from J, the gap between germline ends came to 6 bases. Germline lookup yields CDR1 GTSNPN and CDR2 SVGIG (reference sequence). As DNA, the CDR3 is TGTGCCTGGAGGTTCAGCTATGGCTACACCTTC. This encodes CAWRFSYGYTF.

The J gene is TRBJ2-1, the V gene TRBV5-1; D is undetermined. This CDR3 contains 16 residues. Germline lookup yields CDR1 SGHRS and CDR2 YFSETQ. The V gene lost 0 bases and the J gene lost 0 bases, with 10 bases spanning the gap. The CDR3: CASSLAGTNSYNEQFF. CDR3 DNA: TGCGCCAGCAGCTTGGCCGGCACTAACTCCTACAATGAGCAGTTCTTC. Full variable domain (missing parts from reference TRBV5-1 and TRBJ2-1): KAGVTQTPRYLIKTRGQQVTLSCSPISGHRSVSWYQQTPGQGLQFLFEYFSETQRNKGNFPGRFSGRQFSNSRSEMNVSTLELGDSALYLCASSLAGTNSYNEQFFGPGTRLTVL.

The chain recombines TRBV30 with TRBJ2-7; unclear D gene. The CDR3 has 14 amino acids. The germline V gene encodes CDR1 GTSNPN and CDR2 SVGIG (reference sequence). Trimming cost V 3 bases and J 2 bases, with 14 bases left between them. DNA for the CDR3: TGTGCCTGGAGCCGTTCCCCACTCACCTACGAGCAGTACTTC. Protein: CAWSRSPLTYEQYF.